The source of this T cell receptor (beta chain) is a study of cytomegalovirus exposure and HLA in healthy donors. General study results and limits: Within an earlier analysis, most TCR beta V segments proved productive either about 87% or about 30% of the time. DRB1 had the most TCR associations and HLA-C the fewest, a later analysis found, with rates varying by HLA locus. Sequencing likely generated an artifact that appeared as a cluster of highly shared sequence variants. In a later analysis, TCR beta V- and J-gene trimming showed a link to a missense DCLRE1C variant.

Use of 60 Vbeta and 13 Jbeta primers characterized the PCR. TCRdb keeps only in-frame clones here, not all; method: immunoSEQ multiplex PCR. The table for this sample gives some 110,000 clones. A remark on this clone: The target antigen is unknown.

The CDR3 runs 15 residues. Germline CDR1 is MGHDK and CDR2 is SYGVNS. The germline V and J ends were trimmed by 4 bases and 7 bases, with 19 bases remaining between them. Sample: PBMCs. The J gene is TRBJ2-5, the V gene TRBV25-1; a possible D gene is TRBD2 (6 bases). The sequence came from a man between 18 and 29 years old in good health and CMV-seronegative. The CDR3: CASSVGGDGAGTQYF. CDR3 sequence (DNA): TGTGCCAGCAGTGTTGGAGGGGACGGAGCAGGGACCCAGTACTTC.